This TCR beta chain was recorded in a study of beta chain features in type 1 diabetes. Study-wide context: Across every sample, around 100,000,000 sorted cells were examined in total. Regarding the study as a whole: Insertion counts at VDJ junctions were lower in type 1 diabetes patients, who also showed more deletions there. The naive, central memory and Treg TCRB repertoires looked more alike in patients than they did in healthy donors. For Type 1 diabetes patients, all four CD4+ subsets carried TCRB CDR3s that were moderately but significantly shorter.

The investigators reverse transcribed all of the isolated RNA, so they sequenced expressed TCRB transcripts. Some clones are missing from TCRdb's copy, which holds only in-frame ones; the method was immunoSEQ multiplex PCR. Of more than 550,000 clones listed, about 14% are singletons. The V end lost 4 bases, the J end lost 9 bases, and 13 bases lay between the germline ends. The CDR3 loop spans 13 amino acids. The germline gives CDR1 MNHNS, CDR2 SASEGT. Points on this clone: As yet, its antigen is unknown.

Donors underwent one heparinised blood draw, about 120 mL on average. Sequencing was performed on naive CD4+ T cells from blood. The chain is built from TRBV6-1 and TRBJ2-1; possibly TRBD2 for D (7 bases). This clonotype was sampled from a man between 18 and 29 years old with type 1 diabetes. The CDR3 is CASSVAGEGEQFF. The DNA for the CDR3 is TGTGCCAGCAGTGTTGCAGGGGAGGGTGAGCAGTTCTTC.